Following are 30 T cell receptor beta chains from one sample sequenced in a study of cytomegalovirus exposure and HLA in healthy donors. Primers included in the PCR were 60 Vbeta and 13 Jbeta primers. Measured with immunoSEQ multiplex PCR; TCRdb has only the in-frame clones, and not every one. Of roughly 200,000 clones listed, 83% are singletons. The specimen was PBMCs. These receptors came from a man aged 50 or older in good health and CMV-seronegative.

This chain uses TRBV7-9 with TRBJ1-2; 11 nucleotides align to TRBD1. The J segment lost 2 bases and the V segment lost 5 bases, leaving 7 bases of the junction unmatched. The V gene's germline CDR1 is SEHNR and CDR2 FQNEAQ (reference sequence). The CDR3 length is 16 residues. CDR3 in amino acids: CASSPGQGAVNYGYTF. Written as DNA, the CDR3 is TGTGCCAGCAGCCCAGGACAGGGGGCCGTGAACTATGGCTACACCTTC.

This clone appeared a single time. The rearrangement uses TRBV2 and TRBJ2-7; the match to TRBD1 covers 7 bases. Germline values: CDR1 SNHLY, CDR2 FYNNEI. Trimming at V came to 7 bases and at J to 3 bases, leaving 6 bases not matched to a gene. The CDR3 sequence is 13 residues long. The CDR3 sequence: CASTPGQIYEQYF. The CDR3 nucleotides read TGTGCCAGCACCCCGGGACAGATCTACGAGCAGTACTTC.

The chain joins TRBV29-1 to TRBJ1-1; D is ambiguous. Germline CDR1 reads SQVTM; CDR2 reads ANQGSEA. The CDR3 is made up of 12 amino acids. Trimming removed 6 bases from V and 3 bases from J, with 11 bases in between. The CDR3 protein is CSVCFRDTEAFF. The CDR3 DNA reads as TGCAGCGTGTGCTTCCGGGACACTGAAGCTTTCTTT.

The gene calls are TRBV27 and TRBJ2-1; 12 bases are shared with TRBD2. This CDR3 contains 16 residues. In germline, CDR1 is MNHEY, CDR2 SMNVEV (reference sequence). Trimming cost V 5 bases and J 1 base; bases outside gene matches: 3. Here the CDR3 reads CASSKTSGRSYNEQFF. In nucleotides, the CDR3 is TGTGCCAGCAGTAAGACTAGCGGGAGATCCTACAATGAGCAGTTCTTC.

This sequence joins TRBV30 and TRBJ1-3; tentative D call: TRBD1 (6 bases). The V and J ends lost 2 bases and 5 bases respectively, with 16 bases between them. CDR3 length: 15 residues. Germline V lookup: CDR1 GTSNPN, CDR2 SVGIG (reference sequence). CDR3 DNA: TGTGCCTGGAGTTTCGTAGGGGACAAAAGAAACACCATATATTTT. Residues: CAWSFVGDKRNTIYF.

The chain combines TRBV7-2 with TRBJ1-2; a possible D gene is TRBD1 (5 bases). Trimming stripped 1 base from V and 1 base from J, with 7 bases between. Germline V gives CDR1 SGHTA, CDR2 FQGNSA. This CDR3 comprises 14 residues. DNA of the CDR3: TGTGCCAGCAGCTTAGACAGGTTTAACTATGGCTACACCTTC. Its protein product is CASSLDRFNYGYTF.

This clone showed up just a few times. The chain recombines TRBV18 with TRBJ2-3, with D possibly being TRBD2 (6 bases). The CDR3 has 16 residues. Trimming left V 5 bases short and J 6 bases short, with 21 bases between. Germline loops: CDR1 KGHSH, CDR2 LQKENI. The CDR3: CASSTVLLGGADTQYF. The CDR3 nucleotides are TGTGCCAGCTCAACCGTTCTTCTGGGAGGAGCGGATACGCAGTATTTT.

V usage is TRBV6-4 and J usage is TRBJ1-2; no definite D call. Germline-derived CDR1 and CDR2 are MRHNA and SNTAGT. The CDR3 runs 14 residues. Trimming stripped 5 bases from V and 0 bases from J, with 10 bases between. CDR3 sequence reads: CASSPGGANYGYTF. CDR3 in DNA: TGTGCCAGCAGTCCCGGCGGAGCTAACTATGGCTACACCTTC.

The chain employs TRBV11-2 and TRBJ1-1; the match to TRBD1 covers 7 bases. CDR1 is SGHAT, CDR2 FQNNGV, per germline. The CDR3 is 13 amino acids. The J segment lost 3 bases and the V segment lost 8 bases, leaving 6 bases of the junction unmatched. The CDR3 region has the DNA TGTGCCAGCGGACCACAGGGGTACACTGAAGCTTTCTTT. Protein product: CASGPQGYTEAFF.

The chain couples TRBV28 to TRBJ2-1, with D tentatively TRBD2 (5 bases). This CDR3 has 16 amino acids. From germline, CDR1 is MDHEN and CDR2 SYDVKM. V was cut by 7 bases and J by 0 bases, with 16 bases left in between. The CDR3 sequence is CASTPTGSGSYNEQFF. The DNA for the CDR3 is TGTGCCAGCACCCCGACTGGGAGCGGCTCCTACAATGAGCAGTTCTTC.

This chain joins TRBV7-2 and TRBJ2-2; no clear D. V was clipped by 4 bases and J by 0 bases, with 12 bases between them. The CDR3 is 16 residues long. From germline, CDR1 is SGHTA and CDR2 FQGNSA. Here the CDR3 reads CASSSSATSNTGELFF. DNA of the CDR3: TGTGCCAGCAGCTCTTCTGCGACATCGAACACCGGGGAGCTGTTTTTT. Full variable domain (rest looked up from reference TRBV7-2 and TRBJ2-2): GAGVSQSPSNKVTEKGKDVELRCDPISGHTALYWYRQSLGQGLEFLIYFQGNSAPDKSGLPSDRFSAERTGGSVSTLTIQRTQQEDSAVYLCASSSSATSNTGELFFGEGSRLTVL.

The rearrangement links TRBV1 to TRBJ1-1. TRBV1 is designated a pseudogene. The CDR3 is 15 amino acids. CDR3 in amino acids: CTSSPRALRNTEAFF. The CDR3 DNA is TGCACCAGCAGCCCCCGAGCACTTCGAAACACTGAAGCTTTCTTT.

This rearrangement joins TRBV19 to TRBJ1-6, with D tentatively TRBD1 (6 bases). V was shortened by 0 bases and J by 15 bases, with 12 bases between the two germline ends. Per germline, CDR1 LNHDA and CDR2 SQIVND (reference sequence). CDR3 length equals 13 residues. The CDR3 sequence is CASSIDLWTDLHF. The CDR3 DNA follows: TGTGCCAGTAGTATAGATCTATGGACAGACCTCCACTTT.

The chain is built from TRBV7-9 and TRBJ1-3; 7 bases line up with TRBD1. Germline CDR1 SEHNR, CDR2 FQNEAQ (reference sequence). The CDR3 length is 15 residues. The trim removed 6 bases at V and 2 bases at J, leaving 7 bases unmatched. In nucleotides, the CDR3 is TGTGCCAGCAGTCCCGACAGGGTCCCTGGAAACACCATATATTTT. Translation gives CASSPDRVPGNTIYF.

In this sample, this clone turned up once. This chain uses TRBV7-9 with TRBJ1-6, with D possibly matching TRBD1 (5 bases). With 5 bases removed from V and 7 bases from J, the gap between germline ends came to 12 bases. The CDR3 has 14 residues. The V gene's germline CDR1 is SEHNR and CDR2 FQNEAQ (reference sequence). CDR3 DNA: TGTGCCAGCAGCATGGACGGACACAATTCACCCCTCCACTTT. As protein: CASSMDGHNSPLHF.

This clone is a singleton in its sample. V usage is TRBV6-5 and J usage is TRBJ2-7, with D possibly matching TRBD2 (6 bases). V was clipped by 10 bases and J by 2 bases, with 21 bases between them. Germline assignment: CDR1 MNHEY and CDR2 SVGAGI. This CDR3 comprises 15 residues. CDR3 sequence (DNA): TGTGCCACCGCCCGTGCGGGGACCCCTACCTACGAGCAGTACTTC. It encodes CATARAGTPTYEQYF.

The CDR3 bases are TGTGCCAGTAGTCTTACGACAGGGGGATATGGCTACACCTTC. It specifies CASSLTTGGYGYTF. J is TRBJ1-2 and V is TRBV19, with 9 bases identical to TRBD1. J gave up 5 bases and V 5 bases, and 6 bases lay outside the gene matches. The CDR3 extends over 14 amino acids. From germline, CDR1 is LNHDA and CDR2 SQIVND (reference sequence).

This clone was seen a single time. Written as DNA, the CDR3 is TGCGCCAGCAGCTCGGGACTAGCGTTGAACACCGGGGAGCTGTTTTTT. Amino acid sequence: CASSSGLALNTGELFF. The chain joins TRBV5-1 to TRBJ2-2, with TRBD2 matching over 10 bases. Trimming at V came to 3 bases and at J to 1 base, leaving 3 bases not matched to a gene. Germline V gene data show CDR1 as SGHRS and CDR2 as YFSETQ. The CDR3 has 16 amino acids.

The rearrangement joins TRBV5-1 to TRBJ1-5; a weak D match, TRBD1 (6 bases). Deletions cut 0 bases from V and 3 bases from J, with 25 bases between. Looked up from germline, CDR1 is SGHRS and CDR2 is YFSETQ. This CDR3 region has 20 residues. The CDR3 sequence: CASSLGRTAPVRMVNQPQHF. The CDR3 nucleotides read TGCGCCAGCAGCTTGGGACGGACAGCCCCAGTAAGAATGGTCAATCAGCCCCAGCATTTT.

The chain combines TRBV6-1 with TRBJ1-3, with 7 bases aligning to TRBD1. Germline V gene lookup returns CDR1 MNHNS and CDR2 SASEGT. V lost 6 bases to trimming and J lost 0 bases; unmatched junction nucleotides: 5. CDR3 length: 15 amino acids. In DNA form, the CDR3 reads TGTGCCAGCAGCAGAGGGGGCGGCTCTGGAAACACCATATATTTT. Translating gives CASSRGGGSGNTIYF.

This sequence joins TRBV10-2 and TRBJ1-1; D call uncertain. V lost 7 bases and J lost 0, with 6 bases in between. The CDR3 is made up of 12 amino acids. From germline, CDR1 is WSHSY and CDR2 SAAADI. The CDR3, as DNA: TGCGCCAGCAATAACTTGAACACTGAAGCTTTCTTT. This sequence encodes CASNNLNTEAFF.

V and J are TRBV7-6 and TRBJ1-3, with a weak D call TRBD1 (5 bases). The CDR3 spans 15 residues. Per germline, CDR1 SGHVS and CDR2 FNYEAQ. Deletions cut 2 bases from V and 0 bases from J, with 8 bases between. The CDR3 protein is CASSLTGSSGNTIYF. In nucleotides, the CDR3 is TGTGCCAGCAGCTTAACAGGAAGCTCTGGAAACACCATATATTTT. Full variable domain (rest looked up from reference TRBV7-6 and TRBJ1-3): GAGVSQSPRYKVTKRGQDVALRCDPISGHVSLYWYRQALGQGPEFLTYFNYEAQQDKSGLPNDRFSAERPEGSISTLTIQRTEQRDSAMYRCASSLTGSSGNTIYFGEGSWLTVV.

The chain links TRBV6-6 to TRBJ2-5; D is unclear. The CDR3 has 14 amino acids. Trimming pared 6 bases from V and 2 bases from J, leaving 13 bases between. The germline CDR1 and CDR2 sequences are MNHNY and SVGAGI (reference sequence). The CDR3 DNA follows: TGTGCCAGCAGGTCCCTGGGCAGACAAGAGACCCAGTACTTC. Translating it yields CASRSLGRQETQYF.

This chain joins TRBV14 and TRBJ2-3; D is unresolved. The V end lost 0 bases, the J end lost 7 bases, and 11 bases lay between the germline ends. Germline CDR1 is SGHDN and CDR2 is FVKESK. There are 14 residues in the CDR3. For the CDR3, the DNA is TGTGCCAGCAGCCAAGATAGCAGACCACATACGCAGTATTTT. As protein: CASSQDSRPHTQYF.

This sequence joins TRBV5-1 and TRBJ1-5; D call uncertain. Trimming took 5 bases from V and 0 from J, leaving 12 bases between them. The germline V gene has CDR1 SGHRS and CDR2 YFSETQ. The CDR3 spans 15 residues. CDR3 amino acids: CASRVAADSNQPQHF. CDR3 coding DNA: TGCGCCAGCAGAGTGGCCGCAGATAGCAATCAGCCCCAGCATTTT.

The chain joins TRBV7-9 to TRBJ1-2, with a possible D match to TRBD1 (5 bases). V lost 2 bases to trimming and J lost 4 bases, with 11 bases between them. The CDR3 runs 14 residues. Germline lookup yields CDR1 SEHNR and CDR2 FQNEAQ (reference sequence). CDR3 region: CASSLRGLGYGYTF. CDR3 DNA: TGTGCCAGCAGCTTACGGGGACTTGGCTATGGCTACACCTTC.

The gene calls are TRBV15 and TRBJ2-7; tentatively, D is TRBD2 (6 bases). Germline CDR1 is LNHNV and CDR2 is YYDKDF (reference sequence). The CDR3 totals 14 residues. V lost 3 bases and J lost 1, with 10 bases in between. Here the CDR3 DNA reads TGTGCCACCAGCAGGGGACTGGATTCCTACGAGCAGTACTTC. Its translation: CATSRGLDSYEQYF.

The chain joins TRBV4-2 to TRBJ2-7; 9 positions agree with TRBD1. After removal of 2 bases from V and 7 bases from J, the junction contained 6 bases not matched to a gene. Germline V lookup: CDR1 LGHNA, CDR2 YNFKEQ. This CDR3 is built from 14 residues. In DNA, the CDR3 is TGTGCCAGCAGCCAATCCACCGACAGGGGGGAGCAGTACTTC. Protein sequence: CASSQSTDRGEQYF.

The V call is TRBV6-5, the J call TRBJ2-7, with 7 bases fitting TRBD2. Germline CDR1 reads MNHEY; CDR2 reads SVGAGI. J was trimmed by 5 bases and V by 6 bases; bases with no gene match: 10. The CDR3 consists of 14 residues. The CDR3 spells CASRPRGGYHEQYF. The CDR3 DNA follows: TGTGCCAGCAGACCCCGGGGAGGGTACCACGAGCAGTACTTC.

This chain uses TRBV5-6 with TRBJ2-1; 9 bases fit TRBD2. Germline V lookup: CDR1 SGHDT, CDR2 YYEEEE. This CDR3 is 17 amino acids long. V lost 4 bases and J lost 12; bases outside the gene matches: 20. The CDR3 spells CASSLPGGSGSINRQFF. The CDR3 DNA is TGTGCCAGCAGCCTTCCCGGTGGTAGCGGGAGTATCAACAGGCAGTTCTTC.